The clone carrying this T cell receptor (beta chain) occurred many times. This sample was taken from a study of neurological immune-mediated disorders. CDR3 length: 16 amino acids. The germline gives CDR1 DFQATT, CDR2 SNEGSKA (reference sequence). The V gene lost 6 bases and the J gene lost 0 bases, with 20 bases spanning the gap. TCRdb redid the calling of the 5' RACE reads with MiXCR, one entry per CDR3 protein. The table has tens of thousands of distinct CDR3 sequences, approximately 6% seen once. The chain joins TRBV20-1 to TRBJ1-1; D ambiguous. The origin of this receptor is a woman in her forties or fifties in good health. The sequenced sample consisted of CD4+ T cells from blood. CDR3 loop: CSALFPVSLMNTEAFF. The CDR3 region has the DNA TGCAGTGCCCTGTTTCCTGTCTCCCTCATGAACACTGAAGCTTTCTTT.